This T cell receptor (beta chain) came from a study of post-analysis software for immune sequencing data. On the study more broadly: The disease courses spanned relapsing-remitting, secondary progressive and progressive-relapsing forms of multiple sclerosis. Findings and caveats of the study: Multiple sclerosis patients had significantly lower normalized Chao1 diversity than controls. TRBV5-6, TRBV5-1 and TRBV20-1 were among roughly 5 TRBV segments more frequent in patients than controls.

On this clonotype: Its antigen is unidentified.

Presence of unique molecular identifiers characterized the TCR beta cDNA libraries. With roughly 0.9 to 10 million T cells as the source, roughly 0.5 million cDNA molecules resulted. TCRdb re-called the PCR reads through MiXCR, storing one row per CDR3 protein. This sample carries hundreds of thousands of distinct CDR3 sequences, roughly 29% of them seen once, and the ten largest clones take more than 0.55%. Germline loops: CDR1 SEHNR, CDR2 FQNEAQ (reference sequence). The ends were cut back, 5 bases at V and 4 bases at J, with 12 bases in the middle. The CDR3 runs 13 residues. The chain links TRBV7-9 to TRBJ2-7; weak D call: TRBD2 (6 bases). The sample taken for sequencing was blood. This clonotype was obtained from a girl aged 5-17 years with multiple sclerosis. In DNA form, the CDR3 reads TGTGCCAGCAGCCCAGCACGGGAGTACGAGCAGTACTTC. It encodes CASSPAREYEQYF.